This TCR beta chain stems from a study of T cell changes during pregnancy in multiple sclerosis. Repertoires were generated with immunoSEQ multiplex PCR, while TCRdb's copy carries only in-frame clones and drops some. The table lists 56,000 or so clones, approximately 91% of them singletons. Germline trimming cut 3 bases from V and 0 bases from J; bases unmatched to any gene: 7. Per the germline V gene, CDR1 is LNHDA and CDR2 is SQIVND (reference sequence). CDR3 size: 18 residues. The sample in question was CD4+ T cells from peripheral blood mononuclear cells, obtained in the third trimester of pregnancy. The rearrangement joins TRBV19 to TRBJ2-6, with 8 bases that match TRBD2. The TCR originated in a female donor with multiple sclerosis, enrolled in a pregnancy study. The CDR3 coding sequence is TGTGCCAGTAGTATGTCCGGGGGGGGATTCTCTGGGGCCAACGTCCTGACTTTC. It is translated as CASSMSGGGFSGANVLTF.